This T cell receptor beta chain was documented in a study of molecular identifiers for immune sequencing clone quantification. TCRdb processed the PCR reads anew with MiXCR; each CDR3 protein has one entry. The sample yields nearly 650,000 distinct CDR3 sequences, less than 30% seen once. This CDR3 is built from 15 residues. CDR1 is MDHEN and CDR2 is SYDVKM in the germline V gene. Turning to this clonotype: The junction and the germline gene differ at one end; a read error may be behind it.

The specimen sequenced was naive CD8+ T cells from blood, with Jurkat cell RNA spiked in. As to subset: FACS-sorted CD8+CD4-CCR7+CD45RA+ naive T cells. The chain carries TRBV28 and TRBJ2-3, with TRBD2 identical over 7 bases. The source is a human donor in good health. Some libraries in this study had Jurkat cell RNA spiked in. CDR3 region: CASSFIGTNFNTQYF. CDR3 bases: TGTGCCAGCAGTTTTATAGGGACTAACTTTAATACACAGTATTTT.